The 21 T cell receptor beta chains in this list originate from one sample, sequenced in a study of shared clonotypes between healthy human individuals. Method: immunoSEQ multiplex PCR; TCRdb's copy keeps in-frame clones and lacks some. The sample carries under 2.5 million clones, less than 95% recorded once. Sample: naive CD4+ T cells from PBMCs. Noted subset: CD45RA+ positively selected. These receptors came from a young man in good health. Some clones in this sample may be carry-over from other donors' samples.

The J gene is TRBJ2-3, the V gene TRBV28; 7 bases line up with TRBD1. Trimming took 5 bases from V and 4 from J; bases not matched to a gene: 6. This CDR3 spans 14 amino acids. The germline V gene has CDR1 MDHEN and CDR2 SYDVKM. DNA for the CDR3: TGTGCCAGCAGTCGACAGGGATGGGCAGATACGCAGTATTTT. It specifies CASSRQGWADTQYF.

CDR3 sequence: CASRSDRASGNTIYF. The CDR3 DNA reads TGTGCCAGCAGATCAGACAGGGCCTCTGGAAACACCATATATTTT. The V call is TRBV27, the J call TRBJ1-3; 7 nucleotides agree with TRBD1. Unmatched junction bases numbered 5, after V lost 6 bases and J lost 0 bases. Germline CDR1 MNHEY, CDR2 SMNVEV (reference sequence). This CDR3 spans 15 amino acids.

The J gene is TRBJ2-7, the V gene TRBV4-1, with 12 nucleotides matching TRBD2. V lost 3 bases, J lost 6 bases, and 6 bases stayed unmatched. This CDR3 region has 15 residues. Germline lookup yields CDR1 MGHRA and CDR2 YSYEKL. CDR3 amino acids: CASSQMTSGSGEQYF. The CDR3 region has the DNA TGCGCCAGCAGCCAGATGACTAGCGGGAGTGGCGAGCAGTACTTC.

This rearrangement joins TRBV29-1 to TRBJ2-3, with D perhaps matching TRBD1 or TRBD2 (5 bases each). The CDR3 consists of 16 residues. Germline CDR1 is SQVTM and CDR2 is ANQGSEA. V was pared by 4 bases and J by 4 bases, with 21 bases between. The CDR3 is CSVAWPQAQGPDTQYF. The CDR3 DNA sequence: TGCAGCGTTGCCTGGCCTCAGGCCCAGGGACCAGATACGCAGTATTTT.

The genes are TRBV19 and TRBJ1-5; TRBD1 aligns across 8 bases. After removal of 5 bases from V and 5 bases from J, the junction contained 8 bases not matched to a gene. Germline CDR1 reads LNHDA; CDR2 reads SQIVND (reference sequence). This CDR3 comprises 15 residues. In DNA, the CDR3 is TGTGCCAGTAGTGACGACAGGGGCGTCGATCAGCCCCAGCATTTT. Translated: CASSDDRGVDQPQHF.

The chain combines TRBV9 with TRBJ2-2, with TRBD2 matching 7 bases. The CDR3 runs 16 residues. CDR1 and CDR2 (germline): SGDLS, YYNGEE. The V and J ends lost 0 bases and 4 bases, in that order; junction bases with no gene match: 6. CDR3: CASSVEASGITGELFF. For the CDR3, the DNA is TGTGCCAGCAGCGTAGAGGCTAGCGGCATCACCGGGGAGCTGTTTTTT.

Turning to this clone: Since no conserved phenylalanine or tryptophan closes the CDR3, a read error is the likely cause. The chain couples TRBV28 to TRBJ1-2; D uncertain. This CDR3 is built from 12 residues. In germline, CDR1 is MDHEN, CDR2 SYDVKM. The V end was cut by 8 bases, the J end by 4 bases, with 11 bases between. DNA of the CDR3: TGTGCCAGCGCTAAGGAGATCTATGGCTACACCCTC. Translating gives CASAKEIYGYTL.

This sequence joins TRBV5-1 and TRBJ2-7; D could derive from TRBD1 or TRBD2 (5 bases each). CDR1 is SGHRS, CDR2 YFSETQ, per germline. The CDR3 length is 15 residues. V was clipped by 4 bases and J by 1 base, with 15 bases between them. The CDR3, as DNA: TGCGCCAGCAGCCTACGAGGGGAATTATCCTACGAGCAGTACTTC. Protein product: CASSLRGELSYEQYF.

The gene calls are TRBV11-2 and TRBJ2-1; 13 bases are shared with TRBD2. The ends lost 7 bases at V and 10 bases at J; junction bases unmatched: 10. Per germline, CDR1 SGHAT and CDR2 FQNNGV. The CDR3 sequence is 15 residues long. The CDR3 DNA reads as TGTGCCAGCAAGAGACTAGCGGGAGGCCCCCGGGAGCAGTTCTTC. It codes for CASKRLAGGPREQFF.

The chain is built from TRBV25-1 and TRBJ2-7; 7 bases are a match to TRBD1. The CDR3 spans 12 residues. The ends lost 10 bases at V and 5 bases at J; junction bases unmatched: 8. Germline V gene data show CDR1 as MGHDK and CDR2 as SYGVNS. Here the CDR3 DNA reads TGTGCCACCCAGGACAGGATCCACGAGCAGTACTTC. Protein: CATQDRIHEQYF.

CDR3 protein: CAISDGGGNEKLFF. CDR3 in DNA: TGTGCCATCAGTGACGGGGGTGGGAATGAAAAACTGTTTTTT. The V and J genes are TRBV10-3 and TRBJ1-4; D perhaps matches TRBD1 (5 bases). The length of the CDR3 is 14 residues. Trimming shortened V by 3 bases and J by 5 bases, and 10 bases separated the two germline ends. From germline, CDR1 is ENHRY and CDR2 SYGVKD.

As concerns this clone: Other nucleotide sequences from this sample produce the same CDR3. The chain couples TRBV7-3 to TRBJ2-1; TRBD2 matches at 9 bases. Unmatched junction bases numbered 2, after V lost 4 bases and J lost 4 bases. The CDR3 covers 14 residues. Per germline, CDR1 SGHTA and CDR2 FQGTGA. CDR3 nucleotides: TGTGCCAGCAGCTCAGCGGGGGGTTACAATGAGCAGTTCTTC. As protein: CASSSAGGYNEQFF. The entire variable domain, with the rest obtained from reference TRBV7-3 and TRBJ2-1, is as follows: GAGVSQTPSNKVTEKGKYVELRCDPISGHTALYWYRQSLGQGPEFLIYFQGTGAADDSGLPNDRFFAVRPEGSVSTLKIQRTERGDSAVYLCASSSAGGYNEQFFGPGTRLTVL.

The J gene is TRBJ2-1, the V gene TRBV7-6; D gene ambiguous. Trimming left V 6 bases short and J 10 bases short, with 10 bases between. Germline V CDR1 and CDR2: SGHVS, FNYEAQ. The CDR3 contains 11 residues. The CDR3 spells CASSSSPEQFF. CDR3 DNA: TGTGCCAGCAGTTCATCCCCCGAGCAGTTCTTC.

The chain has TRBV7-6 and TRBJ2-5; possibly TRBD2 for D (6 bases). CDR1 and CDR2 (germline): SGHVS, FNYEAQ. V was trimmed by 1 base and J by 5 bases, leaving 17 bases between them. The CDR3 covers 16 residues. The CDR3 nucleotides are TGTGCCAGCAGCTTAGGTTGGGTTAACCGGGGGGAGACCCAGTACTTC. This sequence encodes CASSLGWVNRGETQYF.

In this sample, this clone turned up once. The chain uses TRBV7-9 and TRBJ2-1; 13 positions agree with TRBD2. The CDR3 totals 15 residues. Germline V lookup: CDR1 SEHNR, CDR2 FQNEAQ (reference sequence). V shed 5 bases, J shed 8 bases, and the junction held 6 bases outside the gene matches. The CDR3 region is CASSPGLAGLDEQFF. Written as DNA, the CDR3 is TGTGCCAGCAGCCCGGGACTAGCGGGACTGGATGAGCAGTTCTTC.

The chain's CDR3 is CAISEGQLNTEAFF. CDR3 sequence (DNA): TGTGCCATCAGTGAGGGACAGTTGAACACTGAAGCTTTCTTT. The rearrangement links TRBV10-3 to TRBJ1-1, with D perhaps TRBD1 (6 bases). The germline V gene has CDR1 ENHRY and CDR2 SYGVKD. Trimming took off 2 bases at V and 0 bases at J, with 7 bases between the two ends. This CDR3 spans 14 amino acids.

As DNA, the CDR3 is TGTGCCAGCAGATCAGGGACAGGCGGAGAGACCCAGTACTTC. Residues: CASRSGTGGETQYF. The rearrangement links TRBV9 to TRBJ2-5; 8 nucleotides align to TRBD1. J lost 4 bases, V lost 5 bases, and 7 bases had no gene match. This CDR3 has 14 amino acids. Germline CDR1 and CDR2: SGDLS and YYNGEE.

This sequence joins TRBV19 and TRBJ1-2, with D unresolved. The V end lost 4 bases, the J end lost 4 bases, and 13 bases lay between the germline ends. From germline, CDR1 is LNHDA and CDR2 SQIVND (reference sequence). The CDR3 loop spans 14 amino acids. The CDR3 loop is CASSTPGPSYGYTF. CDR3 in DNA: TGTGCCAGTAGTACTCCGGGCCCCTCCTATGGCTACACCTTC.

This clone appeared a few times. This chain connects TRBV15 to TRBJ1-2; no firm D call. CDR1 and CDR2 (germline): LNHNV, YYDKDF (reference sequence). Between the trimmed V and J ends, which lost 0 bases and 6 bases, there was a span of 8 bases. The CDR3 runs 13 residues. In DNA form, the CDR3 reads TGTGCCACCAGCAGAGATGTTTCCAATGGCTACACCTTC. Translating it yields CATSRDVSNGYTF.

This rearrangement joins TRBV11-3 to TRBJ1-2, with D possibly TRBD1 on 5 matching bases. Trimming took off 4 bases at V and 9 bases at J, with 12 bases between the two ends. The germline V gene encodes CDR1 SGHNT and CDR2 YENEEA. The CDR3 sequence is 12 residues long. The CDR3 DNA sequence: TGTGCCAGCAGCTCCGGGACCATAAGCTACACCTTC. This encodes CASSSGTISYTF.

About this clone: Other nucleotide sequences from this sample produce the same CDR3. The CDR3 nucleotides read TGTGCCAGTAGTCGACAGGGCAATCAGCCCCAGCATTTT. Amino acids: CASSRQGNQPQHF. V and J are TRBV19 and TRBJ1-5; a weak D match, TRBD1 (6 bases). V was trimmed by 5 bases and J by 2 bases, leaving 7 bases between them. Germline V CDR1 and CDR2: LNHDA, SQIVND (reference sequence). The CDR3 loop spans 13 amino acids.